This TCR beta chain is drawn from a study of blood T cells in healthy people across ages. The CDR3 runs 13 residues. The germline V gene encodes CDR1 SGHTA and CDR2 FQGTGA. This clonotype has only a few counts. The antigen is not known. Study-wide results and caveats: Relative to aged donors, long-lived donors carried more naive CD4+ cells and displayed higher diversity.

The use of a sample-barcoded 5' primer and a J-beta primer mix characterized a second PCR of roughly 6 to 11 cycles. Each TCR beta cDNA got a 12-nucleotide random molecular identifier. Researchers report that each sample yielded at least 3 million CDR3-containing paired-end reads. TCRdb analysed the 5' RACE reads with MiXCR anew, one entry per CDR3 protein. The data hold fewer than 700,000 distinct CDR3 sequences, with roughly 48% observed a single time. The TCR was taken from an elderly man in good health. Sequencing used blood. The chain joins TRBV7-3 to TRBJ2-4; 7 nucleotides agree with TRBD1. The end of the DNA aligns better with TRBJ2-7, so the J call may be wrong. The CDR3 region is CASSLTTGAEQYF. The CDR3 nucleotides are TGTGCCAGCAGCTTAACTACAGGGGCCGAGCAGTACTTC.